The T cell receptor beta chain described here comes from a study of blood T cell repertoires in COVID-19. About the study: Sample material is recorded as cDNA or gDNA derived from T cells, B-cell-depleted T cells, or PBMCs.

V was clipped by 6 bases and J by 4 bases; unmatched bases: 0. Germline values: CDR1 LNHNV, CDR2 YYDKDF (reference sequence). The CDR3 extends over 13 amino acids. Generated by immunoSEQ multiplex PCR, the TCRdb table keeps only in-frame clones and is missing some. In the table there are under 150,000 clones, around 82% of which are singletons. The TCR comes from a man in his 60s with acute or convalescent COVID-19. The chain uses TRBV15 and TRBJ2-1; 10 bases are shared with TRBD1. Input material: peripheral blood. The chain's CDR3 is CATRDRGYNEQFF. The CDR3 DNA follows: TGTGCCACCAGGGACAGGGGGTACAATGAGCAGTTCTTC.